These 15 T cell receptor beta chains came from one sample sequenced in a study of cytomegalovirus exposure and HLA in healthy donors. Researchers ran the PCR with 60 Vbeta and 13 Jbeta primers. Profiled with immunoSEQ multiplex PCR; TCRdb holds only in-frame clones, not every one. This table holds approximately 110,000 clones, over 60% found once. Sample: PBMCs. These TCRs come from a middle-aged man in good health and CMV-seronegative.

J is TRBJ2-1 and V is TRBV27; 10 bases are a match to TRBD1. V gave up 7 bases and J gave up 10 bases; unmatched junction bases: 16. The CDR3 sequence is 16 residues long. Germline assignment: CDR1 MNHEY and CDR2 SMNVEV (reference sequence). CDR3 sequence: CASNTSRDRGKREQFF. The CDR3 DNA follows: TGTGCCAGCAATACTTCCCGGGACAGGGGTAAGCGGGAGCAGTTCTTC.

This chain joins TRBV14 and TRBJ2-1, with a tentative D call TRBD2 (6 bases). The CDR3 spans 19 residues. V was pared by 0 bases and J by 0 bases, with 18 bases between. Germline CDR1 SGHDN, CDR2 FVKESK. The CDR3 DNA follows: TGTGCCAGCAGCCAAGAACGATTCGGGGGACGGTACTCCTACAATGAGCAGTTCTTC. It translates to CASSQERFGGRYSYNEQFF.

The chain is built from TRBV5-1 and TRBJ2-5, with 9 nucleotides matching TRBD1. CDR1 and CDR2 from the germline V gene are SGHRS and YFSETQ. The V gene end was trimmed by 0 bases and the J gene end by 4 bases; junction bases not matched to a gene: 4. CDR3 length: 15 residues. This CDR3 is CASSLEGQGGETQYF. CDR3 nucleotides: TGCGCCAGCAGCTTGGAGGGACAGGGAGGAGAGACCCAGTACTTC.

Details on this clone: The junction departs from germline at one end; a sequencing error may be responsible. V is TRBV4-1 and J is TRBJ2-1, with D uncertain. In germline, CDR1 is MGHRA, CDR2 YSYEKL. The CDR3 consists of 14 residues. CDR3: CASSQPLERLERFF. In DNA form, the CDR3 reads TGCGCCAGCAGCCAACCCCTCGAGCGCCTTGAGCGGTTCTTC.

The rearrangement links TRBV5-1 to TRBJ1-4; D is perhaps TRBD1 (6 bases). Germline CDR1 is SGHRS and CDR2 is YFSETQ. The CDR3 length is 13 residues. V was cut by 7 bases and J by 1 base, with 8 bases left in between. CDR3 residues: CASQTGTNEKLFF. Here the CDR3 DNA reads TGCGCCAGCCAGACAGGAACTAATGAAAAACTGTTTTTT.

The chain couples TRBV10-3 to TRBJ1-3, with 7 bases aligning to TRBD1. With V trimmed by 2 bases and J by 4 bases, 5 bases remained unmatched. This CDR3 contains 15 residues. Germline CDR1 and CDR2: ENHRY and SYGVKD. The CDR3 sequence is CAISEGETGGNTIYF. The CDR3, as DNA: TGTGCCATCAGTGAGGGAGAGACAGGGGGAAACACCATATATTTT.

The rearrangement uses TRBV4-3 and TRBJ2-7; 8 positions agree with TRBD1. The CDR3 loop spans 14 amino acids. Germline V gene lookup returns CDR1 LGHNA and CDR2 YSLEER. V shed 3 bases, J shed 7 bases, and the junction held 8 bases outside the gene matches. The CDR3 sequence is CASSQGTRDREQYF. CDR3 bases: TGCGCCAGCAGCCAGGGGACCAGGGACAGGGAGCAGTACTTC.

The rearrangement uses TRBV29-1 and TRBJ1-2; D perhaps matches TRBD1 (5 bases). The CDR3 runs to 13 residues. The germline gives CDR1 SQVTM, CDR2 ANQGSEA. Deletions cut 4 bases from V and 4 bases from J, with 13 bases between. Written as DNA, the CDR3 is TGCAGCGTTGGGACCGGGACTGGCTATGGCTACACCTTC. Translation: CSVGTGTGYGYTF.

V gene TRBV9 combines with J gene TRBJ2-2; TRBD1 matches 11 bases. CDR3 length: 18 amino acids. Germline CDR1 reads SGDLS; CDR2 reads YYNGEE. The J segment lost 4 bases and the V segment lost 4 bases, leaving 12 bases of the junction unmatched. CDR3 sequence reads: CASSSRGQGAGGTGELFF. DNA for the CDR3: TGTGCCAGCAGCTCCCGAGGACAGGGGGCGGGTGGCACCGGGGAGCTGTTTTTT. Variable domain in full (rest from reference TRBV9 and TRBJ2-2): DSGVTQTPKHLITATGQRVTLRCSPRSGDLSVYWYQQSLDQGLQFLIQYYNGEERAKGNILERFSAQQFPDLHSELNLSSLELGDSALYFCASSSRGQGAGGTGELFFGEGSRLTVL.

This clone was counted between two and nine times. The V gene is TRBV5-1, the J gene TRBJ2-2, with TRBD1 identical over 7 bases. The CDR3 is 16 residues long. Germline CDR1 and CDR2: SGHRS and YFSETQ. After removal of 1 base from V and 2 bases from J, the junction contained 5 bases not matched to a gene. Written as DNA, the CDR3 is TGCGCCAGCAGCTTGAATACAGGGGATAACACCGGGGAGCTGTTTTTT. Translating gives CASSLNTGDNTGELFF.

CDR3 in amino acids: CSSLAGGSEETQYF. In DNA, the CDR3 is TGCAGCTCTCTCGCGGGGGGATCAGAAGAGACCCAGTACTTC. The rearrangement links TRBV29-1 to TRBJ2-5; TRBD2 matches 8 bases. The CDR3 covers 14 residues. V dropped 8 bases and J dropped 3; count of bases not matched to a gene: 11. CDR1 SQVTM and CDR2 ANQGSEA come from the germline V gene. The full variable domain, completed using reference TRBV29-1 and TRBJ2-5, is SAVISQKPSRDICQRGTSLTIQCQVDSQVTMMFWYRQQPGQSLTLIATANQGSEATYESGFVIDKFPISRPNLTFSTLTVSNMSPEDSSIYLCSSLAGGSEETQYFGPGTRLLVL.

The gene calls are TRBV15 and TRBJ2-5; no clear D gene. The CDR3 has 14 residues. Per the germline V gene, CDR1 is LNHNV and CDR2 is YYDKDF (reference sequence). V was shortened by 0 bases and J by 1 base, with 6 bases between the two germline ends. In DNA form, the CDR3 reads TGTGCCACCAGCAGAGATCTCAGCCAAGAGACCCAGTACTTC. It specifies CATSRDLSQETQYF.

The chain has TRBV5-6 and TRBJ1-1; D is possibly TRBD1 (6 bases). CDR1 and CDR2 from the germline V gene are SGHDT and YYEEEE. V was clipped by 4 bases and J by 1 base, with 11 bases between them. The CDR3 totals 14 residues. As DNA, the CDR3 is TGTGCCAGCAGCCATGGACAGTCGAACACTGAAGCTTTCTTT. It codes for CASSHGQSNTEAFF.

A single count supports this clone. The genes are TRBV11-3 and TRBJ2-3, with D possibly matching TRBD2 (6 bases). Trimming cost V 5 bases and J 9 bases, with 15 bases left between them. Germline assignment: CDR1 SGHNT and CDR2 YENEEA. This CDR3 contains 13 residues. The CDR3 region has the DNA TGTGCCAGCAGCGGAGGGACTCCGGCAACGCAGTATTTT. It encodes CASSGGTPATQYF.

This chain connects TRBV5-6 to TRBJ2-1; 8 nucleotides agree with TRBD2. The length of the CDR3 is 17 residues. Germline CDR1 reads SGHDT; CDR2 reads YYEEEE. Trimming took 0 bases from V and 0 from J; bases not matched to a gene: 5. As DNA, the CDR3 is TGTGCCAGCAGCTTGGCGCGGGGGGATCTCTCCTACAATGAGCAGTTCTTC. Translating it yields CASSLARGDLSYNEQFF.